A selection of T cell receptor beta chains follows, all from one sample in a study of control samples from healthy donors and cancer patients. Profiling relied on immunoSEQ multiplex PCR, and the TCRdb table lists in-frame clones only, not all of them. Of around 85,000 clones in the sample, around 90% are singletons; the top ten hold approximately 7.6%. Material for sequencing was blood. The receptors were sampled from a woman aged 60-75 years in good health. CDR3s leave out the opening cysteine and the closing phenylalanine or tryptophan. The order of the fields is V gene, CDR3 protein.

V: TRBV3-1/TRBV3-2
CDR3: ASSPGTSGSGETQY

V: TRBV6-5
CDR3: ASSYSAGVTEAF

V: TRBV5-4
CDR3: ASSQSGGNEQY

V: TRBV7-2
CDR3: ASSLDRGDTGELF

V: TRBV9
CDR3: ASSVGAERNTEAF

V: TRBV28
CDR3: ASSFKGGPNYGYT

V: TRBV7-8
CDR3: ASSLVSGGTAGNTIY

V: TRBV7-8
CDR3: ASSLGSNVAKNIQY

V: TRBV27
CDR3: ASRGGADVYGYT

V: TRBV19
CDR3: ASRTMYGGQSYGYT

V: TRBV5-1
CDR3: ASSSTRTSWHEQF

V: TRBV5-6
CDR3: ASSLARTAGNTIY

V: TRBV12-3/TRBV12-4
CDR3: ASSLTGGQPQH

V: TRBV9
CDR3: ASSARTNTGELF

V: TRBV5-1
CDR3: ASSLGGATLDGYT

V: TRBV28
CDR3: ASSLTGSGPYGYT

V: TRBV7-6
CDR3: ASSLHGQTGNTIY

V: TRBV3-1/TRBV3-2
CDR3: ASSQAGRGAGETQY

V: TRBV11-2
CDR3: ASSWDRGSYEQY

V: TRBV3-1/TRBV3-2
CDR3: ASSQVLSGGTYEQY

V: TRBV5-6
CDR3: ASSLVGGGVSGNTIY

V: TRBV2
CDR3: ASRGAWFRTEAF

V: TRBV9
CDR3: ASSGAGGNTGELF

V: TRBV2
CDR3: ASSPESREKLF

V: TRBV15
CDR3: ATSRERSSGNTIY

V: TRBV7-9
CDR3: ASSEFQGTTEAF

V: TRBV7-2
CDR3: ASSLDPSGGRVGTQY

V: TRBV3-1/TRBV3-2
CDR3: ASSPKTRYGYT

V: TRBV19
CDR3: ASSIGGTINQPQH

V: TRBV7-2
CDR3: ASSGYNEQF

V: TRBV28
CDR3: ASSSPMTYNEKLF

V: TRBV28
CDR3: ASSTGQGAYEQY